A selection of T cell receptor beta chains follows, all from one sample in a study of shared clonotypes between healthy human individuals. Generated by immunoSEQ multiplex PCR, the TCRdb table keeps only in-frame clones and is missing some. The table has a few million clones, just under 95% seen once. The sample consisted of naive CD4+ T cells from PBMCs. The receptors were sampled from a man aged 18 to 30 in good health. Some clones in this sample may be carry-over from other donors' samples. CDR3s include the opening cysteine and the closing phenylalanine or tryptophan. The order of the fields is J gene, clone size, D gene, V gene, CDR3 DNA, CDR3 protein. A D gene is named only where the DNA matches it firmly. Only part of the rows carry a size: once, few, many, or a class if the clone is expanded.

>TRBJ2-2|.|TRBD2|TRBV5-1
TGCGCCAGTGGCGGGGGGAACACCGGGGAGCTGTTTTTT
CASGGGNTGELFF
>TRBJ2-5|.|TRBD1|TRBV19
TGTGCCAGTAGTTACAGGGGAGAGACCCAGTACTTC
CASSYRGETQYF
>TRBJ2-5|.|.|TRBV11-2
TGTGCCAGCAGCCCAAGGACCCTGGCCGGGACCCAGTACTTC
CASSPRTLAGTQYF
>TRBJ2-1|.|.|TRBV7-9
TGTGCCAGCAGCTTCCCTTTTAGGGTCGGGCATGAGCAGTTCTTC
CASSFPFRVGHEQFF
>TRBJ2-6|once|.|TRBV7-9
TGTGCCAGCAGCTTGGAGGATGGGGCCAACGTCCTGACTTTC
CASSLEDGANVLTF
>TRBJ2-1|.|TRBD2|TRBV9
TGTGCCAGCAGCGTCTACCTAGCGGGGGAATACAATGAGCAGTTCTTC
CASSVYLAGEYNEQFF
>TRBJ2-3|once|.|TRBV2
TGTGCCAGCAGTGAAGCGTCCGGGCGGGCCGGCCCCGGAACGCAGTATTTT
CASSEASGRAGPGTQYF
>TRBJ1-1|once|TRBD1|TRBV7-4
TGTGCCAGCAGCCAAAAAAGACAGGGGGATGGGATGGACACTGAAGCTTTCTTT
CASSQKRQGDGMDTEAFF
>TRBJ1-3|.|TRBD1|TRBV18
TGTGCCAGCTCACCGGGACAGTGGGGAAACACCATATATTTT
CASSPGQWGNTIYF
>TRBJ2-3|.|.|TRBV10-3
TGTGCCATAGCCTCTTACCGGGGCACAGATACGCAGTATTTT
CAIASYRGTDTQYF
>TRBJ2-1|.|.|TRBV5-6
TGTGCCAGCAGCTTGTCGTTTCGGGGGGCTAAGGGCTCCTACAATGAGCAGTTCTTC
CASSLSFRGAKGSYNEQFF
>TRBJ2-2|.|TRBD1|TRBV7-3
TGTGCCAGCAGCACCGGGACAGGGTCCACCGGGGAGCTGTTTTTT
CASSTGTGSTGELFF
>TRBJ1-2|.|.|TRBV5-1
TGCGCCAGCAGCCTCCAGGACAGATCTGGCTACACCTTC
CASSLQDRSGYTF
>TRBJ2-2|.|TRBD2|TRBV6-6
TGTGCCAGCAGAATCGGGACTAGCGGGAAGGCCGGGGAGCTGTTTTTT
CASRIGTSGKAGELFF
>TRBJ2-2|.|TRBD1|TRBV7-2
TGTGCCAGCAGCCCGGACAGGTTGGGTGGGGAGCTGTTTTTT
CASSPDRLGGELFF
>TRBJ2-2|once|.|TRBV5-1
TGCGCCAGCAGCTTGGGTGAGATTCAGGCCGGGGAGCTGTTTTTT
CASSLGEIQAGELFF
>TRBJ2-2|few|.|TRBV15
TGTGCCACCAGCAGTCCGCGGGAGCTGTTTTTT
CATSSPRELFF
>TRBJ1-6|once|.|TRBV4-1
TGCGCCAGCAGCCAAGGTGACCGAGATAATTCACCCCTCCACTTT
CASSQGDRDNSPLHF
>TRBJ1-5|.|.|TRBV7-9
TGTGCCAGCAGCACCCCGGGGGACACCCAGCATTTT
CASSTPGDTQHF
>TRBJ2-3|once|TRBD2|TRBV6-5
TGTGCCAGCAGTTCGGGACTAGCAAATACGCAGTATTTT
CASSSGLANTQYF
>TRBJ1-2|.|.|TRBV29-1
TGCAGCGTTGAGCAGGGCGCCTTTAACTATGGCTACACCTTC
CSVEQGAFNYGYTF
>TRBJ2-5|.|TRBD1|TRBV4-1
TGCGCCAGCAGCCAAGGGACAGGGGGGGGAAGGGAGACCCAGTACTTC
CASSQGTGGGRETQYF
>TRBJ1-3|.|.|TRBV30
TGTGCCTGGAGTACCGGGTCTAGTGGAAACACCATATATTTT
CAWSTGSSGNTIYF
>TRBJ2-7|.|.|TRBV28
TGTGCCAGCACTCCGGGGGCCAAAAGAATGGACGAGCAGTACTTC
CASTPGAKRMDEQYF